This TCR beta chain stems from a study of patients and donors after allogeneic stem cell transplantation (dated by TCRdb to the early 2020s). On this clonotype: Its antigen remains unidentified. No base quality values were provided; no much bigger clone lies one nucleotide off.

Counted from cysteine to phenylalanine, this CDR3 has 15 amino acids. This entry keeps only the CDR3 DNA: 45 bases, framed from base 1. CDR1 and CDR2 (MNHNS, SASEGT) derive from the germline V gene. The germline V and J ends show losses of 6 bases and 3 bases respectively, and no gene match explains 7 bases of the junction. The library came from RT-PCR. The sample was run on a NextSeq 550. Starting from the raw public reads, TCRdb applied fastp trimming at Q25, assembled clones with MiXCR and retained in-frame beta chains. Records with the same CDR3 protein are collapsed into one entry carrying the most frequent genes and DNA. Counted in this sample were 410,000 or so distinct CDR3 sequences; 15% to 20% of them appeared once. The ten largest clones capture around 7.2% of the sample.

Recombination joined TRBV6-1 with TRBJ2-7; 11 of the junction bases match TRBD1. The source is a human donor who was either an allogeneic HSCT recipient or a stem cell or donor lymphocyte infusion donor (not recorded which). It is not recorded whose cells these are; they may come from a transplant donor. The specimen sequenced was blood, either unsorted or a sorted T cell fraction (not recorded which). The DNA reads TGTGCCAGCAGGGACAGGGGGCTAGATATCTACGAGCAGTACTTC. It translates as CASRDRGLDIYEQYF.